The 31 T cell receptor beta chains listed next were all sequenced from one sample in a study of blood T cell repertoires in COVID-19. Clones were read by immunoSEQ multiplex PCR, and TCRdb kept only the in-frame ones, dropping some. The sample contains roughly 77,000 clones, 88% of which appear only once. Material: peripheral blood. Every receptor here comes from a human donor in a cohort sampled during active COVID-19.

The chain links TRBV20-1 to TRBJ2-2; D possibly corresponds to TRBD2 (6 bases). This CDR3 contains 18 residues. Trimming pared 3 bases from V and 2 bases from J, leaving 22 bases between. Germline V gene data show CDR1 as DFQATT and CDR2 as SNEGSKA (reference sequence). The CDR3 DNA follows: TGCAGTGCTAGTGCCTCCCCGGGGAGGTTTACAAACACCGGGGAGCTGTTTTTT. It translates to CSASASPGRFTNTGELFF.

The CDR3, as DNA: TGTGCCAGCAGTTGGGGGGTGACTAATTCACCCCTCCACTTT. Translation gives CASSWGVTNSPLHF. The chain carries TRBV6-2 or TRBV6-3 and TRBJ1-6; a weak D match, TRBD1 (5 bases). CDR1 is MNHEY, CDR2 SVGEGT, per germline. V dropped 4 bases and J dropped 6 bases, with 10 bases sitting between them. The CDR3 contains 14 residues.

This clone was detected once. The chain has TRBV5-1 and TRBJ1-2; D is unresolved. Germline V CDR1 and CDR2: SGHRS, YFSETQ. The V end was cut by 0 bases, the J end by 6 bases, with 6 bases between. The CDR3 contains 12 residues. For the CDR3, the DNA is TGCGCCAGCAGCTTGGCGGGGAATGGCTACACCTTC. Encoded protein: CASSLAGNGYTF.

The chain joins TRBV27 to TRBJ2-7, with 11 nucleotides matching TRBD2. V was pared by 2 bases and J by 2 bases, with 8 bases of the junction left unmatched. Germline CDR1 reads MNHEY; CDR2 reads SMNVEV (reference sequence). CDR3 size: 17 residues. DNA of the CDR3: TGTGCCAGCAGTTTAAAGGGTGGGACTAGCGGTACCTACGAGCAGTACTTC. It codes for CASSLKGGTSGTYEQYF.

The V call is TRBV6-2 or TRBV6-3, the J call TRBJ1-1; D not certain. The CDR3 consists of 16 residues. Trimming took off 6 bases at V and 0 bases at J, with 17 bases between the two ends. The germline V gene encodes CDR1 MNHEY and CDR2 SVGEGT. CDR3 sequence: CASSPIRDSMNTEAFF. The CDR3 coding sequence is TGTGCCAGCAGCCCTATACGGGATAGCATGAACACTGAAGCTTTCTTT.

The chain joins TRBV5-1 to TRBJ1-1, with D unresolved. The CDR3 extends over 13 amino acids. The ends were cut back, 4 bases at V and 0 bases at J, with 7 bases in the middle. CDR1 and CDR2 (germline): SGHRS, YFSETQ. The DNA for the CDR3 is TGCGCCAGCAGCCTAGTAATGAACACTGAAGCTTTCTTT. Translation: CASSLVMNTEAFF.

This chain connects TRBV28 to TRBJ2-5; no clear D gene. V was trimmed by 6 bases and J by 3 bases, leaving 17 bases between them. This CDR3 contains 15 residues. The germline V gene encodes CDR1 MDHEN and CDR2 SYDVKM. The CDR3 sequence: CASSPRSQRKETQYF. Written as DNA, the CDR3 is TGTGCCAGCAGCCCGCGTAGTCAGCGTAAAGAGACCCAGTACTTC.

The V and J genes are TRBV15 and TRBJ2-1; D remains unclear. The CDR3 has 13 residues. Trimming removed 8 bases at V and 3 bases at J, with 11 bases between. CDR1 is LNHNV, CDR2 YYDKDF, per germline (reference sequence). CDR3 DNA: TGTGCCACCTCCGGGTCTTACTACAATGAGCAGTTCTTC. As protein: CATSGSYYNEQFF.

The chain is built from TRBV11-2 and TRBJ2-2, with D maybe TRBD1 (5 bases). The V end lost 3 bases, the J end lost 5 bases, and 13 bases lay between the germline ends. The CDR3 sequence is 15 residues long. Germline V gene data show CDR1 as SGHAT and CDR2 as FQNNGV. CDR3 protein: CASSFGHLRTGELFF. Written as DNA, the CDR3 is TGTGCCAGCAGCTTTGGACACCTTAGAACCGGGGAGCTGTTTTTT.

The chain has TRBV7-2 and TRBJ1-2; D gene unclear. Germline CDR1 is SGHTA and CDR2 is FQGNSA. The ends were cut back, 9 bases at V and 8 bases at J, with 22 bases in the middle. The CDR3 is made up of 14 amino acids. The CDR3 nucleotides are TGTGCCAGAGAAGACCCCAGGCGCCCTAAGGGCTACACCTTC. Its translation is CAREDPRRPKGYTF.

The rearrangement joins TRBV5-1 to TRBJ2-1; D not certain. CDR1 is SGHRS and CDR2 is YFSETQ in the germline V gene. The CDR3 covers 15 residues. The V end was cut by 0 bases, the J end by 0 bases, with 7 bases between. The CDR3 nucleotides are TGCGCCAGCAGCTTGGCCCTGAGCTCCTACAATGAGCAGTTCTTC. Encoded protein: CASSLALSSYNEQFF.

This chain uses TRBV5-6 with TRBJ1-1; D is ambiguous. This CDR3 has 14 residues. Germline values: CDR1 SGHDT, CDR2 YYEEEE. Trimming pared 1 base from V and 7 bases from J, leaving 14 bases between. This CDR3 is CASSLPLGASEAFF. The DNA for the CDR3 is TGTGCCAGCAGCTTGCCTCTGGGAGCGAGTGAAGCTTTCTTT.

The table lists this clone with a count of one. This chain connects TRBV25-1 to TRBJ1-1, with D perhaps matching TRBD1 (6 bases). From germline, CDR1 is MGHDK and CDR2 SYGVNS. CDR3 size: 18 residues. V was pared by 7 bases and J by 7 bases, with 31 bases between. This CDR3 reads CASTPAPGGWGRLHEAFF. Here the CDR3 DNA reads TGTGCCAGCACCCCTGCCCCCGGCGGCTGGGGGCGCCTCCATGAAGCTTTCTTT.

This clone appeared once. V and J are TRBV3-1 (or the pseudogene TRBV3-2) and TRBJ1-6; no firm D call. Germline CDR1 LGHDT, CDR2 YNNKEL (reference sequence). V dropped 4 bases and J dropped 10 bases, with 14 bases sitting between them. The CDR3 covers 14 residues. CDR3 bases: TGTGCCAGCAGCCCAACAATATCACAATCACCCCTCCACTTT. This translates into CASSPTISQSPLHF.

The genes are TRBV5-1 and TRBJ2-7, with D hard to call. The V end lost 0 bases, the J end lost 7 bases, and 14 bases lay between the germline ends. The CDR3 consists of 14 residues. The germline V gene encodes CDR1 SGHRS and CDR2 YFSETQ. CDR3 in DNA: TGCGCCAGCAGCTTGGAGTCTGCGGATAGGGAGCAGTACTTC. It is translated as CASSLESADREQYF.

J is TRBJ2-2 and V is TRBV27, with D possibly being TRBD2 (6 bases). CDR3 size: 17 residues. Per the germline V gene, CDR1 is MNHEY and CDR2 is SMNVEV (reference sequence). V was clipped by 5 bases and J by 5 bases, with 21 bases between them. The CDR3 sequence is CASSTLPGLPSTGELFF. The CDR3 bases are TGTGCCAGCAGTACCCTACCGGGACTCCCGAGTACCGGGGAGCTGTTTTTT.

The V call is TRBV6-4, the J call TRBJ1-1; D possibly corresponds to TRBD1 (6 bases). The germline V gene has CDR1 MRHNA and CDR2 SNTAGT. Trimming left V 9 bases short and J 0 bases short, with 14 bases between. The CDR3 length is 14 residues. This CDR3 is CARPGGGMNTEAFF. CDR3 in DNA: TGTGCCAGGCCGGGAGGGGGGATGAACACTGAAGCTTTCTTT.

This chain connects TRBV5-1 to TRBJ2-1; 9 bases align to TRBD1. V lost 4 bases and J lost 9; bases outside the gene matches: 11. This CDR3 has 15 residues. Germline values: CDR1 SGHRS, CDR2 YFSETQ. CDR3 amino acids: CASSTSGTGLSEQFF. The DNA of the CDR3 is TGCGCCAGCAGCACATCCGGGACAGGGCTTAGTGAGCAGTTCTTC.

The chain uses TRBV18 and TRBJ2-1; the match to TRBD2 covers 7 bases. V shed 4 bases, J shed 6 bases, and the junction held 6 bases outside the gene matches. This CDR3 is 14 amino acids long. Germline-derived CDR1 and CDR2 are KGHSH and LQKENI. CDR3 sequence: CASSRRGSGNEQFF. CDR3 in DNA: TGTGCCAGCTCACGGCGCGGGAGTGGCAATGAGCAGTTCTTC.

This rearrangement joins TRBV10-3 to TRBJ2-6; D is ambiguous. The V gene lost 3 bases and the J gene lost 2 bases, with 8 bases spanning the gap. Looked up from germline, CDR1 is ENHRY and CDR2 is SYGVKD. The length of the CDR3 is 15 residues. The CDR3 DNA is TGTGCCATCAGTGATCCTGAGACTGGGGCCAACGTCCTGACTTTC. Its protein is CAISDPETGANVLTF.

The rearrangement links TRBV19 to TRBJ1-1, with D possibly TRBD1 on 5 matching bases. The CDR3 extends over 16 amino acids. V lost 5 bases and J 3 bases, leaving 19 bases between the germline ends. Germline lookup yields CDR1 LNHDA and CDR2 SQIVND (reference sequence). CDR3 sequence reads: CASSPPPGRGDTEAFF. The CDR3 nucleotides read TGTGCCAGTAGTCCCCCCCCGGGGCGGGGGGACACTGAAGCTTTCTTT.

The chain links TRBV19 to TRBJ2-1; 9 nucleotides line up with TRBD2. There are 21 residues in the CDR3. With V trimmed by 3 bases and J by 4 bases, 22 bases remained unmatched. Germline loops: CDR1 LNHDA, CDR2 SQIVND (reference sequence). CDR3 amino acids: CASSIWLAGTNPTIRYNEQFF. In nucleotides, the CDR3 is TGTGCCAGTAGTATCTGGCTAGCGGGAACAAACCCCACGATCCGATACAATGAGCAGTTCTTC.

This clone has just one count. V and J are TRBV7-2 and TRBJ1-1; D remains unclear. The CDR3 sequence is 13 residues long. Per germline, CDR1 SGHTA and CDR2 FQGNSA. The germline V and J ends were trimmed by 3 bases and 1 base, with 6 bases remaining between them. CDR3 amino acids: CASSLAGNTEAFF. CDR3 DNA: TGTGCCAGCAGCTTGGCGGGGAACACTGAAGCTTTCTTT.

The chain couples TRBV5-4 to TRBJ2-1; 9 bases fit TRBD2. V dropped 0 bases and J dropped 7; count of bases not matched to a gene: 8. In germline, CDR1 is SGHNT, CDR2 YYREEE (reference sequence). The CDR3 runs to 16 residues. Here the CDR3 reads CASSLGGLARKNEQFF. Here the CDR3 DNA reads TGTGCCAGCAGCTTGGGAGGACTAGCGCGAAAGAATGAGCAGTTCTTC. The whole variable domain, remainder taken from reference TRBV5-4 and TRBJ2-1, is ETGVTQSPTHLIKTRGQQVTLRCSSQSGHNTVSWYQQALGQGPQFIFQYYREEENGRGNFPPRFSGLQFPNYSSELNVNALELDDSALYLCASSLGGLARKNEQFFGPGTRLTVL.

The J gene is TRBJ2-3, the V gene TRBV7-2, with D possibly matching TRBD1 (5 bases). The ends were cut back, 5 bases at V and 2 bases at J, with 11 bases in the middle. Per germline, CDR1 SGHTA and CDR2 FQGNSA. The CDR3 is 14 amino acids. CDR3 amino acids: CASSRQGTTDTQYF. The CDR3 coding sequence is TGTGCCAGCAGCCGTCAGGGAACCACAGATACGCAGTATTTT.

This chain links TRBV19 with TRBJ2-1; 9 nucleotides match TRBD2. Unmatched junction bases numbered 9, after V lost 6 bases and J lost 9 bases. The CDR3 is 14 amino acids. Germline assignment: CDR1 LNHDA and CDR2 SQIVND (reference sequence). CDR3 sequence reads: CASRKAGGGGEQFF. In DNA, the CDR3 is TGTGCCAGTAGGAAAGCGGGGGGCGGGGGTGAGCAGTTCTTC.

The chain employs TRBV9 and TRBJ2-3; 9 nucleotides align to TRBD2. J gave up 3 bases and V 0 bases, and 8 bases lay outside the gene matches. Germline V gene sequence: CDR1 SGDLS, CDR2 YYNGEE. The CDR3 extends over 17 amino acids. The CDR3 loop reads CASSVGVSGGQTDTQYF. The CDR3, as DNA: TGTGCCAGCAGCGTAGGGGTTAGCGGGGGACAGACAGATACGCAGTATTTT.

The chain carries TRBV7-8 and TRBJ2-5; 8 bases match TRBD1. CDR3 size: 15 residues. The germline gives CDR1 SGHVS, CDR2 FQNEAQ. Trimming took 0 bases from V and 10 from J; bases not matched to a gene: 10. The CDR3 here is CASSLAGQVGEDQYF. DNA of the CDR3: TGTGCCAGCAGCTTAGCGGGACAGGTCGGGGAGGACCAGTACTTC.

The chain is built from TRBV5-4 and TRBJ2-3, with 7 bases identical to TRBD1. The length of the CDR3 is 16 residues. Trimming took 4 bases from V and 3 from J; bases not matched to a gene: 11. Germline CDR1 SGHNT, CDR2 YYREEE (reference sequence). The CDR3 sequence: CASSRPRQGITDTQYF. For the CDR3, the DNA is TGTGCCAGCAGCCGGCCCCGACAGGGAATAACAGATACGCAGTATTTT.

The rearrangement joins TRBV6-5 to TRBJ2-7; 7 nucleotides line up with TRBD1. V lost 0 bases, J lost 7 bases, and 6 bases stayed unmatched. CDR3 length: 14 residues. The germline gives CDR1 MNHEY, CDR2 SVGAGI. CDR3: CASSYSADRDEQYF. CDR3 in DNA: TGTGCCAGCAGTTACTCAGCCGACAGGGATGAGCAGTACTTC.

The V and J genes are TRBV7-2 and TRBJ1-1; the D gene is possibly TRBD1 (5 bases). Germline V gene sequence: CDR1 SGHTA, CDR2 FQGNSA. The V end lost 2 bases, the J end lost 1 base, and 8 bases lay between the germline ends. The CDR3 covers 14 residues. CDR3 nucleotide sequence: TGTGCCAGCAGCTTACAGGGAAGGAACACTGAAGCTTTCTTT. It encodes CASSLQGRNTEAFF. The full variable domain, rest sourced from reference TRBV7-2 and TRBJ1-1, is GAGVSQSPSNKVTEKGKDVELRCDPISGHTALYWYRQSLGQGLEFLIYFQGNSAPDKSGLPSDRFSAERTGGSVSTLTIQRTQQEDSAVYLCASSLQGRNTEAFFGQGTRLTVV.